This TCR beta chain appears in the sequencing data of a study of CD8 T cells in Susac syndrome. Overall study findings and caveats: The authors acknowledged that the study's TCR sequencing and HLA analysis involved relatively few individuals.

Germline CDR1 reads MNHNY; CDR2 reads SVGAGI (reference sequence). The V end was cut by 2 bases, the J end by 0 bases, with 7 bases between. This CDR3 region has 14 residues. After extraction with the RNeasy kit, roughly 0.5 to 1 ug of the RNA was reverse transcribed using random hexamers. MiXCR, run by TCRdb on the immunoSEQ multiplex PCR reads, gives a single entry per CDR3 protein. The sample gives 180,000 or so distinct CDR3 sequences, approximately 94% of which show up once; less than 0.12% is in the top ten. This clonotype has just one count. Its antigen is still unknown. This sequence was found in a human donor in good health. The sequenced sample consisted of CD4+ T cells from PBMCs. The genes are TRBV6-6 and TRBJ2-5, with D uncertain. In nucleotides, the CDR3 is TGTGCCAGCAGTTACAGCAGGTACCAAGAGACCCAGTACTTC. Protein product: CASSYSRYQETQYF.